This T cell receptor beta chain appears in the sequencing data of a study of long-term antiretroviral therapy in people with HIV. The germline gives CDR1 SGHTA, CDR2 FQGNSA. This CDR3 is built from 16 residues. V shed 0 bases and J shed 0 bases, with 11 bases lying between them. Comments on this clone: The antigen is unknown.

Assay version v3.0 of immunoSEQ was used, and it was run at survey level. This table comes from immunoSEQ multiplex PCR, and its TCRdb copy is limited to in-frame clones, with some not included. The table records 35,000 or so clones, roughly 94% of them present only once. PBMC samples from each donor numbered at least one pre-ART and at least two post-ART. Every single participant having HIV got treatment inside the United States. Every specimen provided about 0.9-11 million cryopreserved PBMC before DNA extraction took place. The study, taken as a whole, reports: Repertoires in HIV (unlike those of controls) had narrower CDR3 length ranges.

The sequencing used unsorted PBMCs, collected 4.1 years after starting antiretroviral therapy. The source of this sequence is a woman aged 45-65 years with HIV. The chain has TRBV7-2 and TRBJ1-1; D unresolved. DNA for the CDR3: TGTGCCAGCAGCTTAGCAGGACGGACCCTGAACACTGAAGCTTTCTTT. Its protein is CASSLAGRTLNTEAFF.